This is a list of T cell receptor beta chains from one sample in a study of cytomegalovirus exposure and HLA in healthy donors. Generated by immunoSEQ multiplex PCR, the TCRdb table keeps only in-frame clones and is missing some. The table records tens of thousands of clones, 80% to 95% of them present only once. Sequenced material: PBMCs. The receptors were sampled from a woman under 40 in good health and CMV-seronegative. CDR3s include the opening cysteine and the closing phenylalanine or tryptophan. The order of the fields is J gene, V gene, clone size, D gene, CDR3 DNA, CDR3 protein. A D gene is named only where the DNA matches it firmly. Clone size appears in some rows only: once, few, many, or a class for an expanded clone.

j_gene: TRBJ2-7
v_gene: TRBV27
abundance: few
d_gene: NA
CDR3nt: TGTGCCAGCAGTTTGGCAGTCAACTACGAGCAGTACTTC
CDR3aa: CASSLAVNYEQYF

j_gene: TRBJ2-1
v_gene: TRBV9
abundance: NA
d_gene: NA
CDR3nt: TGTGCCAGCACCCGGGGTAGCGGAGACTACAATGAGCAGTTCTTC
CDR3aa: CASTRGSGDYNEQFF

j_gene: TRBJ2-7
v_gene: TRBV4-1
abundance: once
d_gene: NA
CDR3nt: TGCGCCAGCAGCCAAGCCCGGACAGCAGACTACGAGCAGTACTTC
CDR3aa: CASSQARTADYEQYF

j_gene: TRBJ1-5
v_gene: TRBV9
abundance: NA
d_gene: NA
CDR3nt: TGTGCCAGCAGTTCCTCGCAAATGGCTAATCAGCCCCAGCATTTT
CDR3aa: CASSSSQMANQPQHF

j_gene: TRBJ1-4
v_gene: TRBV4-3
abundance: NA
d_gene: NA
CDR3nt: TGCGCCAGCAGCCAAGAAAGGGGGAAGCAGAATGAAAAACTGTTTTTT
CDR3aa: CASSQERGKQNEKLFF

j_gene: TRBJ1-4
v_gene: TRBV11-2
abundance: NA
d_gene: TRBD1
CDR3nt: TGTGCCAGCAGTGATCGGACAGGGGTTAATGAAAAACTGTTTTTT
CDR3aa: CASSDRTGVNEKLFF

j_gene: TRBJ2-1
v_gene: TRBV5-1
abundance: NA
d_gene: TRBD2
CDR3nt: TGCGCCAGCAGCTCGACTAGCGGGACTCTCCCTTCCTACAATGAGCAGTTCTTC
CDR3aa: CASSSTSGTLPSYNEQFF

j_gene: TRBJ2-7
v_gene: TRBV28
abundance: few
d_gene: TRBD1
CDR3nt: TGTGCCAGCAGAAGTACCGGGACAGGGACCTACGAGCAGTACTTC
CDR3aa: CASRSTGTGTYEQYF

j_gene: TRBJ2-7
v_gene: TRBV29-1
abundance: NA
d_gene: NA
CDR3nt: TGCAGCGTCGGGGACTCCTACGAGCAGTACTTC
CDR3aa: CSVGDSYEQYF

j_gene: TRBJ2-7
v_gene: TRBV6-5
abundance: NA
d_gene: TRBD1
CDR3nt: TGTGCCAGCAGTCACCGGGACAGCTCCTACGAGCAGTACTTC
CDR3aa: CASSHRDSSYEQYF

j_gene: TRBJ1-5
v_gene: TRBV10-3
abundance: few
d_gene: NA
CDR3nt: TGTGCCATCAAGGAGGAGGGGAATCAGCCCCAGCATTTT
CDR3aa: CAIKEEGNQPQHF

j_gene: TRBJ2-7
v_gene: TRBV5-1
abundance: once
d_gene: TRBD2
CDR3nt: TGCGCCAGCAGTTACTTAGCGGGAAGCTCCTACGAGCAGTACTTC
CDR3aa: CASSYLAGSSYEQYF

j_gene: TRBJ2-4
v_gene: TRBV2
abundance: NA
d_gene: NA
CDR3nt: TGTGCCAGCAGTGTCGCGGGGGCCAAAAACATTCAGTACTTC
CDR3aa: CASSVAGAKNIQYF

j_gene: TRBJ2-7
v_gene: TRBV18
abundance: NA
d_gene: NA
CDR3nt: TGTGCCAGCTCACCACGGTCGGGCGAGCAGTACTTC
CDR3aa: CASSPRSGEQYF

j_gene: TRBJ1-1
v_gene: TRBV28
abundance: NA
d_gene: TRBD1
CDR3nt: TGTGCCAGCAGTTTGCCGACTGGACAGGGTAATTGGGCTTTCTTT
CDR3aa: CASSLPTGQGNWAFF

j_gene: TRBJ1-2
v_gene: TRBV28
abundance: NA
d_gene: TRBD1
CDR3nt: TGTGCCACCTCCACCCCCCAGGGGGGTAGTTACACCTTC
CDR3aa: CATSTPQGGSYTF

j_gene: TRBJ1-2
v_gene: TRBV5-1
abundance: NA
d_gene: TRBD1
CDR3nt: TGCGCCAGCAGCTTGGGGTCAGGGAAAGGGGGCAACTATGGCTACACCTTC
CDR3aa: CASSLGSGKGGNYGYTF

j_gene: TRBJ2-2
v_gene: TRBV5-1
abundance: NA
d_gene: TRBD2
CDR3nt: TGCGCCAGCAGCTTGAGCGGGAGTCCGACCGGGGAGCTGTTTTTT
CDR3aa: CASSLSGSPTGELFF

j_gene: TRBJ2-1
v_gene: TRBV6-5
abundance: NA
d_gene: NA
CDR3nt: TGTGCCAGCAGTTACCCGGGACACCTCGAGCAGTTCTTC
CDR3aa: CASSYPGHLEQFF

j_gene: TRBJ1-6
v_gene: TRBV6-5
abundance: NA
d_gene: NA
CDR3nt: TGTGCCAGCAGTTACTCGATGGGCACGGCCCTCCACTTT
CDR3aa: CASSYSMGTALHF

j_gene: TRBJ2-7
v_gene: TRBV7-8
abundance: NA
d_gene: TRBD2
CDR3nt: TGTGCCAGCAGCCCCCGCGGGGGAAGCGGGAGCTCCTACGAGCAGTACTTC
CDR3aa: CASSPRGGSGSSYEQYF

j_gene: TRBJ1-1
v_gene: TRBV14
abundance: NA
d_gene: TRBD1
CDR3nt: TGTGCCAGCAGCAATTCAGGGGGCACTGAAGCTTTCTTT
CDR3aa: CASSNSGGTEAFF

j_gene: TRBJ1-2
v_gene: TRBV5-8
abundance: NA
d_gene: NA
CDR3nt: TGTGCCAGCAGTTCCTCTTCCGTTGGCTACACCTTC
CDR3aa: CASSSSSVGYTF

j_gene: TRBJ2-5
v_gene: TRBV5-4
abundance: NA
d_gene: TRBD2
CDR3nt: TGTGCCAGCAGCATCCGGACTAGCGGCGAAGAGACCCAGTACTTC
CDR3aa: CASSIRTSGEETQYF

j_gene: TRBJ1-3
v_gene: TRBV28
abundance: NA
d_gene: NA
CDR3nt: TGTGCCAGCAGTCGGGCAGGAGGGTTATCTGGAAACACCATATATTTT
CDR3aa: CASSRAGGLSGNTIYF

j_gene: TRBJ2-4
v_gene: TRBV28
abundance: NA
d_gene: NA
CDR3nt: TGTGCCAGCACCGCCGGACACTCGGGAAACATTCAGTACTTC
CDR3aa: CASTAGHSGNIQYF

j_gene: TRBJ2-7
v_gene: TRBV2
abundance: NA
d_gene: TRBD2
CDR3nt: TGTGCCAGCAGTTGGACTAGCGGGGCAGGGGTGGAGCAGTACTTC
CDR3aa: CASSWTSGAGVEQYF

j_gene: TRBJ2-1
v_gene: TRBV4-1
abundance: NA
d_gene: TRBD2
CDR3nt: TGCGCCAGCAGCCAGGAACGGACTAGCGGGAGGCCGCCGCAGTTCTTC
CDR3aa: CASSQERTSGRPPQFF

j_gene: TRBJ1-3
v_gene: TRBV4-1
abundance: NA
d_gene: NA
CDR3nt: TGCGCCAGCAGCCAGGCAGGGACTGGAAACACCATATATTTT
CDR3aa: CASSQAGTGNTIYF

j_gene: TRBJ2-5
v_gene: TRBV30
abundance: NA
d_gene: TRBD2
CDR3nt: TGTGCCTGGAGTCTAGCGGGAGGCCGCCAAGAGACCCAGTACTTC
CDR3aa: CAWSLAGGRQETQYF

j_gene: TRBJ2-1
v_gene: TRBV5-1
abundance: NA
d_gene: TRBD1
CDR3nt: TGCGCCAGCAGACAGAGGACAGGGGCTTCAATCAATGAGCAGTTCTTC
CDR3aa: CASRQRTGASINEQFF

j_gene: TRBJ2-7
v_gene: TRBV28
abundance: NA
d_gene: NA
CDR3nt: TGTGCCAGCAGTACAGGGATCTCCTACGAGCAGTACTTC
CDR3aa: CASSTGISYEQYF

j_gene: TRBJ2-3
v_gene: TRBV19
abundance: NA
d_gene: TRBD1
CDR3nt: TGTGCCAGTAGTTTCGCCAGGGGGTATGATACGCAGTATTTT
CDR3aa: CASSFARGYDTQYF

j_gene: TRBJ2-7
v_gene: TRBV6-1
abundance: NA
d_gene: TRBD2
CDR3nt: TGTGCCAGCAGTGTAAGGCAGGGGACTAGCTCCTACGAGCAGTACTTC
CDR3aa: CASSVRQGTSSYEQYF

j_gene: TRBJ1-5
v_gene: TRBV19
abundance: NA
d_gene: NA
CDR3nt: TGTGCCAGTAGCTTGCAGGCCACCGGCAATCAGCCCCAGCATTTT
CDR3aa: CASSLQATGNQPQHF

j_gene: TRBJ1-2
v_gene: TRBV7-2
abundance: NA
d_gene: NA
CDR3nt: TGTGCCAGCAGCTTAGAACAGAGAAATGGCTACACCTTC
CDR3aa: CASSLEQRNGYTF

j_gene: TRBJ2-3
v_gene: TRBV6-5
abundance: NA
d_gene: TRBD2
CDR3nt: TGTGCCAGCAGTCCGGGGGGGAGCACAGATACGCAGTATTTT
CDR3aa: CASSPGGSTDTQYF

j_gene: TRBJ1-1
v_gene: TRBV7-9
abundance: once
d_gene: NA
CDR3nt: TGTGCCAGCAGCTTAAGCGGCCCGATGAACACTGAAGCTTTCTTT
CDR3aa: CASSLSGPMNTEAFF

j_gene: TRBJ1-5
v_gene: TRBV15
abundance: few
d_gene: TRBD1
CDR3nt: TGTGCCACCAGCAGACCGGGACAGGGGATAAATCAGCCCCAGCATTTT
CDR3aa: CATSRPGQGINQPQHF

j_gene: TRBJ2-3
v_gene: TRBV27
abundance: NA
d_gene: TRBD2
CDR3nt: TGTGCCAGCAGACCGGGGGGGGCCGGAGATACGCAGTATTTT
CDR3aa: CASRPGGAGDTQYF

j_gene: TRBJ2-3
v_gene: TRBV9
abundance: NA
d_gene: TRBD2
CDR3nt: TGTGCCAGCAGTCTAGGGCGGGGGGACACAGATACGCAGTATTTT
CDR3aa: CASSLGRGDTDTQYF

j_gene: TRBJ1-1
v_gene: TRBV27
abundance: NA
d_gene: NA
CDR3nt: TGTGCCAGCCGCGGGCGGCCGTCCACTGAAGCTTTCTTT
CDR3aa: CASRGRPSTEAFF

j_gene: TRBJ2-3
v_gene: TRBV6-5
abundance: NA
d_gene: TRBD2
CDR3nt: TGTGCCAGCAGTTCCTTTTGGGGGGGGTTCACAGATACGCAGTATTTT
CDR3aa: CASSSFWGGFTDTQYF

j_gene: TRBJ2-7
v_gene: TRBV19
abundance: NA
d_gene: NA
CDR3nt: TGTGCCAGTAGCCAGTCGGGGACTTTCCCCTACGAGCAGTACTTC
CDR3aa: CASSQSGTFPYEQYF

j_gene: TRBJ1-2
v_gene: TRBV18
abundance: NA
d_gene: NA
CDR3nt: TGTGCCAGCTCCCCCACCTCAGGGGCCGGCTACACCTTC
CDR3aa: CASSPTSGAGYTF

j_gene: TRBJ2-7
v_gene: TRBV7-9
abundance: NA
d_gene: TRBD2
CDR3nt: TGTGCCAGCAGCTTAGCGGCGCTCACTAGCGGATTATACGAGCAGTACTTC
CDR3aa: CASSLAALTSGLYEQYF

j_gene: TRBJ1-5
v_gene: TRBV6-6
abundance: NA
d_gene: TRBD1
CDR3nt: TGTGCCAGCAGTTACCTCGACAGGGGTTGGGATCAGCCCCAGCATTTT
CDR3aa: CASSYLDRGWDQPQHF

j_gene: TRBJ2-7
v_gene: TRBV9
abundance: NA
d_gene: TRBD2
CDR3nt: TGTGCCAGCAGCGTAGGACTAGCGAACATCTACGAGCAGTACTTC
CDR3aa: CASSVGLANIYEQYF

j_gene: TRBJ1-4
v_gene: TRBV28
abundance: NA
d_gene: NA
CDR3nt: TGTGCCAGCAGTTCTTCAACTAATGAAAAACTGTTTTTT
CDR3aa: CASSSSTNEKLFF

j_gene: TRBJ1-5
v_gene: TRBV28
abundance: NA
d_gene: TRBD1
CDR3nt: TGTGCCAGCAGTTTTTCCGGACAGGGGTCGGTTCAGCCCCAGCATTTT
CDR3aa: CASSFSGQGSVQPQHF

j_gene: TRBJ2-5
v_gene: TRBV7-2
abundance: NA
d_gene: NA
CDR3nt: TGTGCCAGCAGCTCCCAGACAGGTCGGGAGACCCAGTACTTC
CDR3aa: CASSSQTGRETQYF

j_gene: TRBJ1-1
v_gene: TRBV10-3
abundance: once
d_gene: NA
CDR3nt: TGTGCCAGCGGGGGGACCGGGAACACTGAAGCTTTCTTT
CDR3aa: CASGGTGNTEAFF

j_gene: TRBJ2-1
v_gene: TRBV20-1
abundance: NA
d_gene: NA
CDR3nt: TGCAGTGCTAAACTAGTCAATGAGCAGTTCTTC
CDR3aa: CSAKLVNEQFF